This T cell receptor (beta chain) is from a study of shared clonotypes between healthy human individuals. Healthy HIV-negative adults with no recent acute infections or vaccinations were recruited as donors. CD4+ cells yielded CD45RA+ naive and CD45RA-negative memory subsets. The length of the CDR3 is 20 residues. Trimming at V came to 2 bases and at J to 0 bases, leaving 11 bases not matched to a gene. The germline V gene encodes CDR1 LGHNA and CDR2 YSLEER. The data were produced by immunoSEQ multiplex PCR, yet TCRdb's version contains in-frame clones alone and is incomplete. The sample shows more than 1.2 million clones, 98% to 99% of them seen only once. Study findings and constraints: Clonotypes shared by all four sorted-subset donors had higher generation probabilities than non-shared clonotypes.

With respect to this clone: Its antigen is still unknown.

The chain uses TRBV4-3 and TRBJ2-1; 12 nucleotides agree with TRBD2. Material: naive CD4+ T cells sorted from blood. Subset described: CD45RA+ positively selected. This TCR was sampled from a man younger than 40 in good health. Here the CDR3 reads CASSQLTLTSGRSSYNEQFF. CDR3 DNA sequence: TGCGCCAGCAGCCAACTAACCTTGACTAGCGGGAGAAGCTCCTACAATGAGCAGTTCTTC.